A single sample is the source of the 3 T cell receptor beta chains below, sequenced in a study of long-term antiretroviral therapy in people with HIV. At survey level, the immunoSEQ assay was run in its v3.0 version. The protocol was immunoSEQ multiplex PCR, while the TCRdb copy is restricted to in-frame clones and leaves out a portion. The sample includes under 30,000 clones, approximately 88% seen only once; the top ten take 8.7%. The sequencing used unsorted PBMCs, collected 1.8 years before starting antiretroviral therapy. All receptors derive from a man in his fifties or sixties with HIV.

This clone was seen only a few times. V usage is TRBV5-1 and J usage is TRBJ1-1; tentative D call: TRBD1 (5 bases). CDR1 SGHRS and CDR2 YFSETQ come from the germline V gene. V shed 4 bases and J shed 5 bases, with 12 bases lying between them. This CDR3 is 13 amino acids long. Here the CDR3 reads CASSPPKGTEAFF. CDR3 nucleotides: TGCGCCAGCAGCCCTCCCAAGGGGACTGAAGCTTTCTTT.

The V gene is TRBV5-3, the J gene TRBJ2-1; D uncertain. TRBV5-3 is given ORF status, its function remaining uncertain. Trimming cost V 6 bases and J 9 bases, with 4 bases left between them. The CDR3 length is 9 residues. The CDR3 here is CARTLEQFF. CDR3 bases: TGTGCCAGAACCCTTGAGCAGTTCTTC.

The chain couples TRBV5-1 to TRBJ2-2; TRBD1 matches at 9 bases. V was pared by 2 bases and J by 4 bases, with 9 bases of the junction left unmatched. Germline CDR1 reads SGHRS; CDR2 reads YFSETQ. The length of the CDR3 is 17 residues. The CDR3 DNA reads TGCGCCAGCAGCTTAAGCACAGGGGGCGCGGGCACCGGGGAGCTGTTTTTT. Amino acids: CASSLSTGGAGTGELFF.